These 3 T cell receptor beta chains came from one sample sequenced in a study of blood T cell repertoires in COVID-19. Sequencing used immunoSEQ multiplex PCR; TCRdb keeps in-frame clones, though not all of them. The repertoire has around 120,000 clones, 75% to 90% of them found once; the top ten carry approximately 30%. Sequenced: peripheral blood. These receptor sequences come from a woman of 80 years or more with acute or convalescent COVID-19.

The chain joins TRBV5-5 to TRBJ2-5; TRBD1 agrees at 9 bases. V dropped 4 bases and J dropped 0; count of bases not matched to a gene: 4. CDR1 is SGHKS, CDR2 YYEKEE, per germline (reference sequence). CDR3 length: 15 amino acids. The DNA of the CDR3 is TGTGCCAGCAGCGCGGGACAGGGAAACCAAGAGACCCAGTACTTC. It is translated as CASSAGQGNQETQYF.

This rearrangement joins TRBV28 to TRBJ2-3, with a possible D match to TRBD1 (6 bases). CDR3 length equals 15 residues. The germline V gene encodes CDR1 MDHEN and CDR2 SYDVKM. V lost 3 bases and J 5 bases, leaving 15 bases between the germline ends. Here the CDR3 reads CASSFQGTDRDTQYF. The CDR3 DNA reads TGTGCCAGCAGTTTCCAGGGGACCGACCGAGATACGCAGTATTTT.

The V gene is TRBV5-6, the J gene TRBJ2-3, with TRBD2 identical over 11 bases. CDR3 length equals 16 residues. Germline V lookup: CDR1 SGHDT, CDR2 YYEEEE. The V gene end was trimmed by 2 bases and the J gene end by 3 bases; junction bases not matched to a gene: 5. The chain's CDR3 is CASSLLAGEITDTQYF. For the CDR3, the DNA is TGTGCCAGCAGCTTACTAGCGGGGGAGATTACAGATACGCAGTATTTT.